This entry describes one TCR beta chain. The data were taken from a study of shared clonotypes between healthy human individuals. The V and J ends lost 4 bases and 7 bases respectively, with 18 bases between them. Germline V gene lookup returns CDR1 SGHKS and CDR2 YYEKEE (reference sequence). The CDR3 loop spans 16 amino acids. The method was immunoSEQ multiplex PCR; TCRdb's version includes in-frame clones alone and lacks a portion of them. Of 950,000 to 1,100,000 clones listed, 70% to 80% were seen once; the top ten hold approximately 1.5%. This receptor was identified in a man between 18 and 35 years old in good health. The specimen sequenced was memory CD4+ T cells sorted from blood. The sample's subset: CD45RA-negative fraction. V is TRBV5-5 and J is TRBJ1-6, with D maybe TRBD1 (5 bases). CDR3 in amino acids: CASSRQGDTNNSPLHF. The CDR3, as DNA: TGTGCCAGCAGCCGCCAGGGAGACACTAACAATTCACCCCTCCACTTT.